A selection of T cell receptor beta chains follows, all from one sample in a study of T cells in localized non-small cell lung cancer. The protocol was immunoSEQ multiplex PCR, while the TCRdb copy is restricted to in-frame clones and leaves out a portion. Among about 19,000 clones listed, 90% to 95% were seen once. Source: peripheral blood, taken before any cancer treatment. The origin of the receptors is a male donor aged 60 or older with stage I squamous cell lung carcinoma. CDR3s include the opening cysteine and the closing phenylalanine or tryptophan. A D gene is named only where the DNA matches it firmly. For some rows the clone size is stated as once, few or many, or as a class when expanded; others skip it.

clone size	D gene	V gene	J gene	CDR3 DNA	CDR3 protein
-	TRBD1	TRBV5-1	TRBJ1-2	TGCGCCAGCAGCGCTCCGGGACAGATGGCCTATGGCTACACCTTC	CASSAPGQMAYGYTF
-	TRBD2	TRBV23-1	TRBJ2-3	TGCGCCAGCAGTCAATCAGTCCCCTGGCGGGAGGCAGATACGCAGTATTTT	CASSQSVPWREADTQYF
-	-	TRBV11-1	TRBJ1-2	TGTGCCAGCGGGGCGGGGAGAACTAACTATGGCTACACCTTC	CASGAGRTNYGYTF
-	-	TRBV11-3	TRBJ2-7	TGTGCCAGCAGCTTAGGACTTTTCTCCGGCGAGCAGTACTTC	CASSLGLFSGEQYF
-	TRBD1	TRBV7-2	TRBJ1-4	TGTGCCAGCACCTCGACAGGGCCTGATGAAAAACTGTTTTTT	CASTSTGPDEKLFF
-	-	TRBV7-2	TRBJ2-7	TGTGCCAGCAGCCGCGGGGAGCTAGGCTACGAGCAGTACTTC	CASSRGELGYEQYF
-	TRBD2	TRBV11-3	TRBJ2-1	TGTGCCAGCAGCCTCAACCGGGGAGGGACCTACAATGAGCAGTTCTTC	CASSLNRGGTYNEQFF
-	-	TRBV2	TRBJ1-4	TGTGCCAGCAGTGATAGGGAACTTAATGAAAAACTGTTTTTT	CASSDRELNEKLFF
-	-	TRBV30	TRBJ2-2	TGTGCCTGGAGCCGACCTACGGGCACCGGGGAGCTGTTTTTT	CAWSRPTGTGELFF
-	-	TRBV5-6	TRBJ2-7	TGTGCCAGCAGCGCTCCCCGGACGTCCTACGAGCAGTACTTC	CASSAPRTSYEQYF
-	TRBD1	TRBV27	TRBJ2-4	TGTGCCAGCAGTTTCAACAGGGGTTGGTACTTC	CASSFNRGWYF
-	TRBD1	TRBV6-1	TRBJ2-3	TGTGCCAGCAGTGAAAGCCAGGGGGCAATGGATACGCAGTATTTT	CASSESQGAMDTQYF
-	-	TRBV30	TRBJ2-3	TGTGCCTGGAGCTTTACAGGCAGCACAGATACGCAGTATTTT	CAWSFTGSTDTQYF
-	-	TRBV30	TRBJ1-3	TGTGCCTGGAGCTGGACAGCCGGAAACACCATATATTTT	CAWSWTAGNTIYF
once	-	TRBV7-7	TRBJ2-7	TGTGCCAGCAGCGAGAGGACAGAGGCCGAGCAGTACTTC	CASSERTEAEQYF
-	-	TRBV11-3	TRBJ1-3	TGTGCCAGCAGCCCAGGAGACGCACTCTCTGGAAACACCATATATTTT	CASSPGDALSGNTIYF